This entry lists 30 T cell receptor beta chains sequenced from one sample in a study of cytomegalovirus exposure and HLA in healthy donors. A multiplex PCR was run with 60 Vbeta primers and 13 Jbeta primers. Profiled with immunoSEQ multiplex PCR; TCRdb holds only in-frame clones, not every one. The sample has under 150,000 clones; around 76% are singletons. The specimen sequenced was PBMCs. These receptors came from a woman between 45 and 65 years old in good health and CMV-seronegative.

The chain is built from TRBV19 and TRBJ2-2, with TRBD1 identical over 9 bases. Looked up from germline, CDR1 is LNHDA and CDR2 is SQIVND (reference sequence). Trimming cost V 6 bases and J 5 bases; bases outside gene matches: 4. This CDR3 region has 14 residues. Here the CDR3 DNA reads TGTGCCAGTAGGGAGACAGGGGGAACCGGGGAGCTGTTTTTT. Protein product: CASRETGGTGELFF.

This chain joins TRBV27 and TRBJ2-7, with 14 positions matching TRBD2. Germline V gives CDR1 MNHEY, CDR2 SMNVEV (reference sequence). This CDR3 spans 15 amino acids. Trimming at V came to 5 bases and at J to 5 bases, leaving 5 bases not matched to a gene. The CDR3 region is CASSPRTSGRNEQYF. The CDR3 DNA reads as TGTGCCAGCAGTCCGCGGACTAGCGGGAGGAACGAGCAGTACTTC.

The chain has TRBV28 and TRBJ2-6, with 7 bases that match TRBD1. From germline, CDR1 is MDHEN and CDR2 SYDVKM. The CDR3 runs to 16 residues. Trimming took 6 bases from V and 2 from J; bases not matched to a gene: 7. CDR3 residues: CASSRETGTGANVLTF. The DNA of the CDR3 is TGTGCCAGCAGCCGAGAGACAGGGACTGGGGCCAACGTCCTGACTTTC.

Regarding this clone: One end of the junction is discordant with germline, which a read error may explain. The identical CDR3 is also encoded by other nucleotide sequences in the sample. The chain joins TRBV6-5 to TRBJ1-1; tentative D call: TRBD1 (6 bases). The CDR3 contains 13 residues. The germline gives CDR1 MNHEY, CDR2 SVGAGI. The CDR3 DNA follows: TGCGCCAGCAGCATGGACAGGAACACTGAAGCTTTCTTT. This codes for CASSMDRNTEAFF.

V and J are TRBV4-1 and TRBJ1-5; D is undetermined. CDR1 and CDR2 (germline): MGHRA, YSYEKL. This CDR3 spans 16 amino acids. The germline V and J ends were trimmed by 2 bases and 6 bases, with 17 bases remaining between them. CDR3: CASSQPGQKGGQPQHF. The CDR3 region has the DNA TGCGCCAGCAGCCAACCTGGGCAGAAGGGAGGTCAGCCCCAGCATTTT.

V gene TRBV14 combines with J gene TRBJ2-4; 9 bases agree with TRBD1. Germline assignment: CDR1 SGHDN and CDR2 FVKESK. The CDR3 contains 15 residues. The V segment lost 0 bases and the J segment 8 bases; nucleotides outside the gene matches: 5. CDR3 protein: CASSQDGTGYHIQYF. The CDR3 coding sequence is TGTGCCAGCAGCCAAGACGGGACAGGGTATCACATTCAGTACTTC.

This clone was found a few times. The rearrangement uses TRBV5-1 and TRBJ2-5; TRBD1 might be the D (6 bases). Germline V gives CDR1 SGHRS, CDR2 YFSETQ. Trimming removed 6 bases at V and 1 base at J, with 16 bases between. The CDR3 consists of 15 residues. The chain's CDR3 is CASNSRGRIQETQYF. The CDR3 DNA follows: TGCGCCAGCAATAGTAGGGGGAGAATCCAAGAGACCCAGTACTTC.

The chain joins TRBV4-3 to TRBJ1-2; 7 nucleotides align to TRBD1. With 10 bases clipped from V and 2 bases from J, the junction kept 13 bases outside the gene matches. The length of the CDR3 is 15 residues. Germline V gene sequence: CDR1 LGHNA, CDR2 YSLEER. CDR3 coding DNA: TGCGCCACCAACAGGGGTATCGGTTCCAACTATGGCTACACCTTC. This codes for CATNRGIGSNYGYTF.

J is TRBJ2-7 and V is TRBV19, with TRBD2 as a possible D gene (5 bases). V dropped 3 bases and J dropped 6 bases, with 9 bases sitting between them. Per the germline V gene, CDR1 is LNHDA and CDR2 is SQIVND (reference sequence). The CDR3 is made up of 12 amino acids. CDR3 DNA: TGTGCCAGTAGTATTGTTGGGAGCGAGCAGTACTTC. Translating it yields CASSIVGSEQYF. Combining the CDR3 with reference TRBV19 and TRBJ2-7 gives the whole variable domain DGGITQSPKYLFRKEGQNVTLSCEQNLNHDAMYWYRQDPGQGLRLIYYSQIVNDFQKGDIAEGYSVSREKKESFPLTVTSAQKNPTAFYLCASSIVGSEQYFGPGTRLTVT.

CDR3 in amino acids: CATSTFRQGFGELFF. The CDR3 DNA is TGTGCCACCAGCACCTTCAGACAGGGTTTTGGAGAACTGTTTTTT. The rearrangement links TRBV15 to TRBJ1-4; 7 bases agree with TRBD1. The CDR3 spans 15 residues. Germline CDR1 reads LNHNV; CDR2 reads YYDKDF (reference sequence). Unmatched junction bases numbered 14, after V lost 4 bases and J lost 12 bases.

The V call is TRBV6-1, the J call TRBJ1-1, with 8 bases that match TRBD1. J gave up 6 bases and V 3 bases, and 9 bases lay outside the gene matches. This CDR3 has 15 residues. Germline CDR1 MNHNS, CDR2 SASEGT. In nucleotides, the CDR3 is TGTGCCAGCAGTGAGGTAGACAGGGGAAGACCTGAAGCTTTCTTT. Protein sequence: CASSEVDRGRPEAFF.

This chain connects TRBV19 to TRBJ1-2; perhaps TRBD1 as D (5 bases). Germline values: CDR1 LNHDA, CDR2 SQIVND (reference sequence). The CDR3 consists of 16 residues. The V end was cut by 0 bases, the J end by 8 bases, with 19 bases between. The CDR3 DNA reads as TGTGCCAGTAGTATAGATGCGGCCACCCGGGGGGGAGGCTACACCTTC. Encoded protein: CASSIDAATRGGGYTF.

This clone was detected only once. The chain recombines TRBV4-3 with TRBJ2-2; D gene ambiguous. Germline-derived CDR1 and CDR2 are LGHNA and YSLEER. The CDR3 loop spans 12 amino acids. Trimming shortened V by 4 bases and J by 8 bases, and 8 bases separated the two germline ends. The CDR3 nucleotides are TGCGCCAGCAGCCCGTTAGATGGGGAGCTGTTTTTT. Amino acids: CASSPLDGELFF.

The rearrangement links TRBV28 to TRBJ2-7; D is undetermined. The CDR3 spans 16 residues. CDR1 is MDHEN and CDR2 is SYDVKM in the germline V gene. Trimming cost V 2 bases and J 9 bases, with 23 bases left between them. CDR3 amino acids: CASSLTEQLPYCAQYF. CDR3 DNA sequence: TGTGCCAGCAGTTTAACCGAACAGCTCCCCTACTGTGCGCAGTACTTC.

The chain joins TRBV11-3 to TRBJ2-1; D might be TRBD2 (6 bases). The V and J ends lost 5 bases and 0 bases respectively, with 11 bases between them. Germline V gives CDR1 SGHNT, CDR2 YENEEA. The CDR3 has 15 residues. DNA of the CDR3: TGTGCCAGCAGCCCGAGGGGACTCTCCTACAATGAGCAGTTCTTC. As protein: CASSPRGLSYNEQFF.

CDR3 in amino acids: CASSQAGVRETQYF. The DNA of the CDR3 is TGTGCCAGCAGCCAAGCGGGAGTAAGGGAGACCCAGTACTTC. The chain is built from TRBV7-8 and TRBJ2-5, with 8 bases aligning to TRBD2. CDR3 length: 14 amino acids. The germline V gene has CDR1 SGHVS and CDR2 FQNEAQ. The V segment lost 5 bases and the J segment 5 bases; nucleotides outside the gene matches: 7.

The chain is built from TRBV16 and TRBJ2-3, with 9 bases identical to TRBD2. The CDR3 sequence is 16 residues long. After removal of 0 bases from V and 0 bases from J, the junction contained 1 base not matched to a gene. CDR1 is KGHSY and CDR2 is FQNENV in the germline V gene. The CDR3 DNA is TGTGCCAGCAGCCAATCGCTAGCGGGAAGCACAGATACGCAGTATTTT. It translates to CASSQSLAGSTDTQYF.

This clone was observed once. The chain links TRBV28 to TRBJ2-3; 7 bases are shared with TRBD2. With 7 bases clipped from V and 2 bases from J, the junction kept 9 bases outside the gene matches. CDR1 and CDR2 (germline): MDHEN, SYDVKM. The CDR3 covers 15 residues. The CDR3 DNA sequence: TGTGCCAGCAAGGAGGGAGGGCAGACCACAGATACGCAGTATTTT. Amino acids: CASKEGGQTTDTQYF.

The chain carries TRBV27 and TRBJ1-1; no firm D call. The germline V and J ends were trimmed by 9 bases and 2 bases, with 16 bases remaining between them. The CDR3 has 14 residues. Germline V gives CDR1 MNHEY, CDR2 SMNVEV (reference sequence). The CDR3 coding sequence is TGTGCCAGTTCCACCCGGGAGAGAAACACTGAAGCTTTCTTT. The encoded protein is CASSTRERNTEAFF.

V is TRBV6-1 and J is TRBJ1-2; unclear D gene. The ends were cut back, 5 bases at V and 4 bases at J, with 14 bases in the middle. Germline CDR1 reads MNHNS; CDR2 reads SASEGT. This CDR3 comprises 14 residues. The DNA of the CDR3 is TGTGCCAGCAGTTCCGTCCAGCGGAGCTATGGCTACACCTTC. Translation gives CASSSVQRSYGYTF.

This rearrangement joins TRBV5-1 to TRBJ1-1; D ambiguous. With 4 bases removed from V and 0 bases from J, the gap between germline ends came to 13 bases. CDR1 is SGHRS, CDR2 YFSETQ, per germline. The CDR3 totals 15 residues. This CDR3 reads CASSAGLRMNTEAFF. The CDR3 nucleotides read TGCGCCAGCAGCGCCGGACTGAGGATGAACACTGAAGCTTTCTTT. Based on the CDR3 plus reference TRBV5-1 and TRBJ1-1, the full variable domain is KAGVTQTPRYLIKTRGQQVTLSCSPISGHRSVSWYQQTPGQGLQFLFEYFSETQRNKGNFPGRFSGRQFSNSRSEMNVSTLELGDSALYLCASSAGLRMNTEAFFGQGTRLTVV.

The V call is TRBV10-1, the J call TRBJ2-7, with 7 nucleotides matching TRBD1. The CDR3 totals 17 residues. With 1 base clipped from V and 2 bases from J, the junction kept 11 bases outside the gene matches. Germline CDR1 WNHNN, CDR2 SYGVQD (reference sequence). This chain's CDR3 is CASSEFHEGATTYEQYF. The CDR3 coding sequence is TGCGCCAGCAGTGAGTTTCATGAGGGGGCCACAACCTACGAGCAGTACTTC.

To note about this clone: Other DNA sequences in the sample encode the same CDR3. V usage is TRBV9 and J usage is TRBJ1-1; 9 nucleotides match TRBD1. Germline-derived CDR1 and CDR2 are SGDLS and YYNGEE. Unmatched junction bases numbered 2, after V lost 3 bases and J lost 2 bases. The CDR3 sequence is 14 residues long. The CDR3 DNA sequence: TGTGCCAGCAGCGCGGGACAGGGTAACACTGAAGCTTTCTTT. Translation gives CASSAGQGNTEAFF.

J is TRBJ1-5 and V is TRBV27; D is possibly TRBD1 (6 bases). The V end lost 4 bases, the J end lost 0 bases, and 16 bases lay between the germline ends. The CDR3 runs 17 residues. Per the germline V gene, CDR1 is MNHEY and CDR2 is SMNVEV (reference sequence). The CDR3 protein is CASSSKADSYSNQPQHF. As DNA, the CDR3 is TGTGCCAGCAGTTCCAAGGCGGACAGCTATAGCAATCAGCCCCAGCATTTT.

The CDR3 here is CASRGTASSYEQYF. The CDR3 nucleotides are TGTGCCAGCAGAGGGACAGCGAGCTCCTACGAGCAGTACTTC. The J gene is TRBJ2-7, the V gene TRBV6-5, with 7 bases that match TRBD1. The V and J ends lost 6 bases and 0 bases, in that order; junction bases with no gene match: 5. There are 14 residues in the CDR3. Germline CDR1 MNHEY, CDR2 SVGAGI.

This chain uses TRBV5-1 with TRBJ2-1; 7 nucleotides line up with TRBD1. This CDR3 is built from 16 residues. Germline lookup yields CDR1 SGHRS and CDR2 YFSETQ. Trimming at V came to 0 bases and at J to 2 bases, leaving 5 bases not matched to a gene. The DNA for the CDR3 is TGCGCCAGCAGCTTGGAAGTTCAGGGGGCCTACAATGAGCAGTTCTTC. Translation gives CASSLEVQGAYNEQFF.

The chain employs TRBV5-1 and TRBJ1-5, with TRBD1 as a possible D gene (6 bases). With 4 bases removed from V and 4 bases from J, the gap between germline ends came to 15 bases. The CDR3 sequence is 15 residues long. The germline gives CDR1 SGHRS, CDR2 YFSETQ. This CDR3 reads CASSVAGAINQPQHF. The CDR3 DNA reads TGCGCCAGCAGCGTCGCAGGGGCGATTAATCAGCCCCAGCATTTT. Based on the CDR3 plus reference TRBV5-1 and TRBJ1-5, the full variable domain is KAGVTQTPRYLIKTRGQQVTLSCSPISGHRSVSWYQQTPGQGLQFLFEYFSETQRNKGNFPGRFSGRQFSNSRSEMNVSTLELGDSALYLCASSVAGAINQPQHFGDGTRLSIL.

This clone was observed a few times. Written as DNA, the CDR3 is TGCGCCAGCAGCCCGCCAGCGGGAAATCTAAATACGCAGTATTTT. Its translation: CASSPPAGNLNTQYF. This sequence joins TRBV5-1 and TRBJ2-3, with 7 positions matching TRBD2. The CDR3 spans 15 residues. V dropped 4 bases and J dropped 7; count of bases not matched to a gene: 12. Germline lookup yields CDR1 SGHRS and CDR2 YFSETQ.

CDR3 coding DNA: TGTGCCAGCAGACTTCAGGGGGGGAACACTGAAGCTTTCTTT. Its translation: CASRLQGGNTEAFF. This sequence joins TRBV7-3 and TRBJ1-1; the match to TRBD1 covers 7 bases. Germline trimming cut 6 bases from V and 1 base from J; bases unmatched to any gene: 5. This CDR3 is 14 amino acids long. Germline lookup yields CDR1 SGHTA and CDR2 FQGTGA.

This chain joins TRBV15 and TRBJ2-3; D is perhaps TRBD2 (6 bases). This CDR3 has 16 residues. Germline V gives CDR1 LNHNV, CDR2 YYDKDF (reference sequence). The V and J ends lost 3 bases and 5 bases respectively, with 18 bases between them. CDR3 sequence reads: CATSSRRRDWGDTQYF. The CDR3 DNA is TGTGCCACCAGCAGTAGACGGCGGGATTGGGGAGATACGCAGTATTTT.